The clone carrying this TCR beta chain was picked up many times. Its antigen is not known. V was cut by 5 bases and J by 3 bases, with 14 bases left in between. The V gene's germline CDR1 is MDHEN and CDR2 SYDVKM. This CDR3 has 15 amino acids. The sample originates from a study of T cells in Graves' hyperthyroidism and ophthalmopathy. Findings and limits, study-wide: Stable hyperthyroidism and ophthalmopathy were separated using 13 V-J signatures. Among thyroid clonotypes expanded above 0.001, most also appeared in blood.

Authors of the study amplified TCR beta CDR3 regions from RNA transcripts. In the first-round RT-PCR of the TCR CDR3, the HTBI primer set was used. TCRdb re-analysed the multiplex PCR reads in MiXCR, keeping a single row per CDR3 protein. The sample includes more than 300,000 distinct CDR3 sequences, about a sixth seen only once; the top ten take approximately 33%. Clinical symptoms, serum thyroxine and TRAb, thyroid ultrasound and orbital computed tomography were used for the diagnoses. This TCR was recovered from a woman in her 30s with Graves' hyperthyroidism that later progressed to Graves' ophthalmopathy. Sequenced: blood. The J gene is TRBJ2-1, the V gene TRBV28; TRBD2 is a possible D gene (6 bases). The CDR3 DNA reads as TGTGCCAGCAGTCTACCGACTAGGAGCTACAATGAGCAGTTCTTC. It is translated as CASSLPTRSYNEQFF.